This T cell receptor (beta chain) was sequenced during a study of Graves' ophthalmopathy and Graves' hyperthyroidism. Certain patients were not enrolled. These were patients with other autoimmune diseases, uncontrolled infections, pregnancy or lactation. The germline CDR1 and CDR2 sequences are MGHDK and SYGVNS. V shed 4 bases and J 8 bases; nucleotides not matched to a gene: 10. The CDR3 sequence is 14 residues long. The TCR beta CDR3 regions underwent amplification from RNA transcripts. First-round RT-PCR used HTBI primers; second-round multiplex PCR followed. TCRdb reanalysed the multiplex PCR reads using MiXCR and keeps one entry per CDR3 protein. Here the sample spans over a million distinct CDR3 sequences, roughly two fifths being singletons.

The chain uses TRBV25-1 and TRBJ1-2; 7 bases are a match to TRBD1. Sequencing was done on a sample of peripheral blood or thyroid tissue (not recorded which). The sequence derives from an adult man with Graves' hyperthyroidism. CDR3 sequence reads: CASSGDREAEGYTF. The CDR3 DNA reads TGTGCCAGCAGTGGAGACAGGGAGGCGGAGGGCTACACCTTC.